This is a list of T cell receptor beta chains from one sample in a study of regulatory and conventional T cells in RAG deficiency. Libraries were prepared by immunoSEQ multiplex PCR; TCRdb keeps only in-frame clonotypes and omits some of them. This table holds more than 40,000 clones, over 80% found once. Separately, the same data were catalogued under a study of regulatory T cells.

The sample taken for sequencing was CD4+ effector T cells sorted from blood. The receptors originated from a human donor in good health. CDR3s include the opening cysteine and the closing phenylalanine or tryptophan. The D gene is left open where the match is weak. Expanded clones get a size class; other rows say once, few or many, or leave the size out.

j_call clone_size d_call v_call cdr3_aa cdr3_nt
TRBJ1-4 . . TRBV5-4 CASSQRKQGNNEKLFF TGTGCCAGCAGCCAGAGGAAGCAGGGAAATAATGAAAAACTGTTTTTT
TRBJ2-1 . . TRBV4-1 CASSQDHGVNNEQFF TGCGCCAGCAGCCAAGATCATGGTGTAAACAATGAGCAGTTCTTC
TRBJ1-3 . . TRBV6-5 CASRLGTAGNTIYF TGTGCCAGCAGACTAGGGACCGCTGGAAACACCATATATTTT
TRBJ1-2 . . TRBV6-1 CASSEAAGAYSNYGYTF TGTGCCAGCAGTGAAGCGGCGGGGGCCTATTCTAACTATGGCTACACCTTC
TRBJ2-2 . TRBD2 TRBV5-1 CASSLNKGLAGVMGELFF TGCGCCAGCAGCTTGAATAAGGGACTAGCGGGAGTGATGGGGGAGCTGTTTTTT
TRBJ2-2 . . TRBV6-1 CASSPAIKLTGELFF TGTGCCAGCAGTCCGGCCATCAAATTGACCGGGGAGCTGTTTTTT
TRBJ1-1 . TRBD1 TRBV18 CASSPYTGVMNTEAFF TGTGCCAGCTCACCATACACAGGGGTCATGAACACTGAAGCTTTCTTT
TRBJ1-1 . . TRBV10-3 CAIRGGTEAFF TGTGCCATAAGGGGGGGTACTGAAGCTTTCTTT
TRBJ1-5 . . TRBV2 CASTRLNSNQPQHF TGTGCCAGCACCCGTCTTAATAGCAATCAGCCCCAGCATTTT
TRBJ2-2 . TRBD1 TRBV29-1 CSALRTGPGELFF TGCAGCGCCCTACGGACAGGGCCCGGGGAGCTGTTTTTT
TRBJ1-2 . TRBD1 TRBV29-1 CSVDRHRDRGGGYTF TGCAGCGTTGACCGACACCGGGACAGGGGGGGAGGCTACACCTTC
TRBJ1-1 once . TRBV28 CASSFRGGGTEAFF TGTGCCAGCAGTTTTAGGGGGGGAGGGACTGAAGCTTTCTTT
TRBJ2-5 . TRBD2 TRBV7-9 CASSQTTSPQYF TGTGCCAGCAGCCAAACGACTAGCCCTCAGTACTTC
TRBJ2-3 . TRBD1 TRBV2 CASSSGQGTDTQYF TGTGCCAGCAGTTCCGGACAGGGGACAGATACGCAGTATTTT
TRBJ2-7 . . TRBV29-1 CSVQAGISYEQYF TGCAGCGTGCAGGCGGGGATCTCCTACGAGCAGTACTTC
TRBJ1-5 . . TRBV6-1 CASRATGNQPQHF TGTGCCAGCAGGGCTACGGGGAATCAGCCCCAGCATTTT
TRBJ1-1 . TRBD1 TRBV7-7 CASSPFTQGAIEAFF TGTGCTAGCAGCCCCTTCACGCAGGGGGCGATTGAAGCTTTCTTT
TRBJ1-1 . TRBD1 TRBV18 CASSPGQGAKRSTEAFF TGTGCCAGCTCACCAGGACAGGGGGCGAAGAGGTCCACTGAAGCTTTCTTT
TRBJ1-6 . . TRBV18 CASSPYRGEGSPLHF TGTGCCAGCTCACCCTACCGGGGAGAAGGCTCACCCCTCCACTTT
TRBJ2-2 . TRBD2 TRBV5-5 CASSPRGVSGELFF TGTGCCAGCAGCCCCCGGGGGGTGAGCGGGGAGCTGTTTTTT
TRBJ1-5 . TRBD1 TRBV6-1 CASRGHGTGNQPQHF TGTGCCAGCAGGGGCCACGGGACAGGCAATCAGCCCCAGCATTTT
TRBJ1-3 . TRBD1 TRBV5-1 CASSLEGTGVTGNTIYF TGCGCCAGCAGCTTGGAAGGGACAGGAGTAACTGGAAACACCATATATTTT
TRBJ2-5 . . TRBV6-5 CASSYSETQYF TGTGCCAGCAGTTACTCAGAGACCCAGTACTTC
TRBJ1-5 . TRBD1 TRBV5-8 CASSFRATGVRKNQPQHF TGTGCCAGCAGCTTCAGAGCGACAGGGGTTCGGAAGAATCAGCCCCAGCATTTT
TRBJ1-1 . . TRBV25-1 CASSPTGQRMNTEAFF TGTGCCAGCAGTCCCACTGGACAGCGAATGAACACTGAAGCTTTCTTT
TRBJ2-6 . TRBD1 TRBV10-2 CASSPGTGATGANVLTF TGCGCCAGCAGTCCCGGGACAGGGGCGACTGGGGCCAACGTCCTGACTTTC
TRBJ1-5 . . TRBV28 CASSLTTGWQPQHF TGTGCCAGCAGTTTGACTACAGGGTGGCAGCCCCAGCATTTT
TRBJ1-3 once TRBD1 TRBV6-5 CASKTGQGFGNTIYF TGTGCCAGCAAAACTGGACAGGGCTTTGGAAACACCATATATTTT
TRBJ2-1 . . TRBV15 CATSRDTGMVEQFF TGTGCCACCAGCAGAGATACAGGGATGGTAGAGCAGTTCTTC
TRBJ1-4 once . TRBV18 CASSRGEATREKLFF TGTGCCAGCTCTCGGGGTGAGGCAACCAGGGAAAAACTGTTTTTT
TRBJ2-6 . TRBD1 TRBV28 CASTDREQGASGANVLTF TGTGCCAGCACCGACCGGGAACAGGGGGCTTCGGGGGCCAACGTCCTGACTTTC
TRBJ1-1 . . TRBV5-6 CASSPPGTRVDTEAFF TGTGCCAGCAGCCCCCCAGGGACAAGGGTAGACACTGAAGCTTTCTTT
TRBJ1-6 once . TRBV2 CASTGQPNSPLHF TGTGCCAGCACCGGACAGCCGAATTCACCCCTCCACTTT
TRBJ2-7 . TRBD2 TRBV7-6 CASSPSGGGSQYSYEQYF TGTGCCAGCAGCCCATCAGGTGGCGGGAGTCAGTACTCCTACGAGCAGTACTTC
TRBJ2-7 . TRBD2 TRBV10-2 CASSEERGGNYEQYF TGCGCCAGCAGTGAGGAGCGGGGGGGAAACTACGAGCAGTACTTC
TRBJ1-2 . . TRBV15 CATSRDLSLYGYTF TGTGCCACCAGCAGAGATTTGAGTCTCTATGGCTACACCTTC
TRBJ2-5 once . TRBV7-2 CASSLDGSPTGETQYF TGTGCCAGCAGCTTGGATGGCTCCCCGACGGGGGAGACCCAGTACTTC
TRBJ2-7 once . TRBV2 CASRWGLSYEQYF TGTGCCAGCAGATGGGGGCTGTCCTACGAGCAGTACTTC
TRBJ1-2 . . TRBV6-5 CASSYAGPRDGGYTF TGTGCCAGCAGTTACGCCGGGCCCCGGGATGGAGGCTACACCTTC
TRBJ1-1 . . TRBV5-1 CASSARQTVNTEAFF TGCGCCAGCAGCGCTAGACAGACAGTAAACACTGAAGCTTTCTTT
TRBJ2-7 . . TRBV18 CASSPVTQKEQYF TGTGCCAGCTCACCAGTGACCCAGAAGGAGCAGTACTTC
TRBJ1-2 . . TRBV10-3 CAISEGWGRHYGYTF TGTGCCATCAGTGAGGGCTGGGGTCGACACTATGGCTACACCTTC
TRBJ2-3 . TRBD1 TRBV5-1 CASSPGQGPDTQYF TGCGCCAGCAGCCCGGGACAGGGGCCAGATACGCAGTATTTT
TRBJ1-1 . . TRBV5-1 CASSLGSITEAFF TGCGCCAGCAGCTTGGGATCCATCACTGAAGCTTTCTTT
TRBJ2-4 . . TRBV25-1 CASSEYRGFGKNIQYF TGTGCCAGCAGTGAATATCGCGGGTTCGGAAAAAACATTCAGTACTTC
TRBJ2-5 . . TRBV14 CASSQDPQDWRNWYQETQYF TGTGCCAGCAGCCAAGATCCCCAGGACTGGAGGAACTGGTACCAAGAGACCCAGTACTTC
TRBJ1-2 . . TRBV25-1 CASSEYEGAGYTF TGTGCCAGCAGTGAATACGAGGGCGCTGGCTACACCTTC
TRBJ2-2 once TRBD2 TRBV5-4 CASSRLGLANIGELFF TGTGCCAGCAGCCGTCTGGGACTAGCGAACATTGGGGAGCTGTTTTTT
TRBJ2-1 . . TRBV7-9 CASSFRRAIGNEQFF TGTGCCAGCAGTTTCCGCAGGGCGATCGGCAATGAGCAGTTCTTC
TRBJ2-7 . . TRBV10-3 CAITGGQGNHEQYF TGTGCCATCACTGGGGGGCAGGGGAACCACGAGCAGTACTTC
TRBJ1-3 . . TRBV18 CASSPPGWVSGNTIYF TGTGCCAGCTCACCACCAGGCTGGGTCTCTGGAAACACCATATATTTT
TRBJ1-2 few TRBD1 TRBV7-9 CASSRAGQRGPTF TGTGCCAGCAGCCGAGCGGGACAGAGAGGACCCACCTTC
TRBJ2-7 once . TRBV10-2 CASRPGGRGGEQYF TGCGCCAGCAGACCCGGGGGCCGGGGCGGCGAGCAGTACTTC